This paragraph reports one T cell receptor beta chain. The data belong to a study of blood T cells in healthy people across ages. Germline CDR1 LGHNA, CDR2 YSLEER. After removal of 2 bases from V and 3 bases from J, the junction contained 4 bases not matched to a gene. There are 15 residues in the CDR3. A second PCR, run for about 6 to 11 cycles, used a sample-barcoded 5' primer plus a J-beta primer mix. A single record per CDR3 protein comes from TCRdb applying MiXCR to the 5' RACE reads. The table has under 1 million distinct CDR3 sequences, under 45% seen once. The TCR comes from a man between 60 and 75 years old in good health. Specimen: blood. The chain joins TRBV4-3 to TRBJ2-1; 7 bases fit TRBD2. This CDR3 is CASSQIQRDYNEQFF. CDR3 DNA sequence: TGCGCCAGCAGCCAAATACAGCGGGACTACAATGAGCAGTTCTTC.